The rows below give T cell receptor beta chains drawn from one sample of a study of blood T cell repertoires in COVID-19. Using immunoSEQ multiplex PCR, the repertoire was profiled, and TCRdb retains in-frame clones only, with some absent. The data hold roughly 220,000 clones, with more than 65% observed a single time. The sequencing input was peripheral blood. The receptor source for this set is a woman aged 35 to 49 who had recovered from COVID-19. Each CDR3 is given with its conserved first and last residue. Fields, in order: J gene, clone size, V gene, D gene, CDR3 DNA, CDR3 protein. The D gene is left open where the match is weak. Some rows have no size entry. The others give once, few or many, or a class for an expanded clone.

J: TRBJ2-5
size: .
V: TRBV5-6
D: .
DNA: TGTGCCAGCAGCTTAAACGGGCGGGGCCGGCAGACCCAGTACTTC
CDR3: CASSLNGRGRQTQYF

J: TRBJ1-3
size: .
V: TRBV7-6
D: .
DNA: TGTGCCAGCAGCTTAACAGCAAGTACCTCTGGAAACACCATATATTTT
CDR3: CASSLTASTSGNTIYF

J: TRBJ1-1
size: few
V: TRBV18
D: .
DNA: TGTGCCAGCTCACCAAGAGCGAACACTGAAGCTTTCTTT
CDR3: CASSPRANTEAFF

J: TRBJ1-1
size: once
V: TRBV6-5
D: .
DNA: TGTGCCAGCAGTTCCTACACTGAAGCTTTCTTT
CDR3: CASSSYTEAFF

J: TRBJ2-2
size: .
V: TRBV12-3/TRBV12-4
D: .
DNA: TGTGCCAGCAGTTTAATATCTCTCGGGGAGCTGTTTTTT
CDR3: CASSLISLGELFF

J: TRBJ1-5
size: .
V: TRBV2
D: .
DNA: TGTGCCAGCAGTGAGTCGGCAGGGTGGGGAAATCAGCCCCAGCATTTT
CDR3: CASSESAGWGNQPQHF

J: TRBJ2-3
size: .
V: TRBV7-9
D: .
DNA: TGTGCCAGCAGCTTAGGCGGGGTCACAGATACGCAGTATTTT
CDR3: CASSLGGVTDTQYF

J: TRBJ2-1
size: .
V: TRBV19
D: .
DNA: TGTGCCAGTAGTATCATAGGGCTCCGGGACACACTTTTATACAATGAGCAGTTCTTC
CDR3: CASSIIGLRDTLLYNEQFF

J: TRBJ1-5
size: .
V: TRBV24-1
D: .
DNA: TGTGCCACCAGTGCCAGTCCAGGGCCCCAGCATTTT
CDR3: CATSASPGPQHF

J: TRBJ1-1
size: .
V: TRBV19
D: .
DNA: TGTGCCAGTAGTATTTCGGGGGGTCACACTGAAGCTTTCTTT
CDR3: CASSISGGHTEAFF

J: TRBJ1-2
size: once
V: TRBV18
D: .
DNA: TGTGCCAACTACGAACAGGGTGTAAGGTATGGCTACACCTTC
CDR3: CANYEQGVRYGYTF

J: TRBJ1-5
size: .
V: TRBV25-1
D: .
DNA: TGTGCCAGCAGCTACCAGGGTAATCAGCCCCAGCATTTT
CDR3: CASSYQGNQPQHF

J: TRBJ2-5
size: .
V: TRBV5-1
D: TRBD2
DNA: TGCGCCAGCAGCGGTAGCGGGGGGCAAGAGACCCAGTACTTC
CDR3: CASSGSGGQETQYF